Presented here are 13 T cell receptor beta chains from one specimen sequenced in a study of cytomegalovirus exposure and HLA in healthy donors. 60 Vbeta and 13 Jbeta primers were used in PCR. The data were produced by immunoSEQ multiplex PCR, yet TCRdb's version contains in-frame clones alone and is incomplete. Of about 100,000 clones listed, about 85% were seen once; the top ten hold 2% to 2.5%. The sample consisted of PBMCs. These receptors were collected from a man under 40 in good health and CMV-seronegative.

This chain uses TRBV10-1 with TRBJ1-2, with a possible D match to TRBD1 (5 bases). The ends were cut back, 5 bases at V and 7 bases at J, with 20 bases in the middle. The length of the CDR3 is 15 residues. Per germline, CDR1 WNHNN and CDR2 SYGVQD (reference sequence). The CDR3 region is CASSQGWAAVGGYTF. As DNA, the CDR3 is TGCGCCAGCAGTCAGGGTTGGGCGGCGGTGGGTGGCTACACCTTC.

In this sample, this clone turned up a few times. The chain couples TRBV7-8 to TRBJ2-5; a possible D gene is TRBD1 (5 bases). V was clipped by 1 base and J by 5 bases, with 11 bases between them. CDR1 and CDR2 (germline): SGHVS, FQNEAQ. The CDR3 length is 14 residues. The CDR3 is CASSLVRVSETQYF. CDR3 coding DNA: TGTGCCAGCAGCTTAGTCAGGGTTTCGGAGACCCAGTACTTC.

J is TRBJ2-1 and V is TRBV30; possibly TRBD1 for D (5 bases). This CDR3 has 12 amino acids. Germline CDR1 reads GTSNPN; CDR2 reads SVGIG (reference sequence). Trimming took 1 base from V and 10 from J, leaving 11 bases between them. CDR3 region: CAWSDDSGEQFF. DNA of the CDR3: TGTGCCTGGAGTGACGATTCAGGGGAGCAGTTCTTC.

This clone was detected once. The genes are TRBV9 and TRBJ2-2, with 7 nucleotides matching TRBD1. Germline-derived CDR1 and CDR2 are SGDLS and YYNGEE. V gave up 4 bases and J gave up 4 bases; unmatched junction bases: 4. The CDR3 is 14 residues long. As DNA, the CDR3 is TGTGCCAGCAGCTCGCACAGGGGCACCGGGGAGCTGTTTTTT. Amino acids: CASSSHRGTGELFF. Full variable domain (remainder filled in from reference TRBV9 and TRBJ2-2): DSGVTQTPKHLITATGQRVTLRCSPRSGDLSVYWYQQSLDQGLQFLIQYYNGEERAKGNILERFSAQQFPDLHSELNLSSLELGDSALYFCASSSHRGTGELFFGEGSRLTVL.

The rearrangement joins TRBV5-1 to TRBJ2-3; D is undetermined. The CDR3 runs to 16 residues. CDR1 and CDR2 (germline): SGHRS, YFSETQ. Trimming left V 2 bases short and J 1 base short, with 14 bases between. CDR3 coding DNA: TGCGCCAGCAGCTTCCAGCACTCAGAGGGCACAGATACGCAGTATTTT. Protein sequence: CASSFQHSEGTDTQYF.

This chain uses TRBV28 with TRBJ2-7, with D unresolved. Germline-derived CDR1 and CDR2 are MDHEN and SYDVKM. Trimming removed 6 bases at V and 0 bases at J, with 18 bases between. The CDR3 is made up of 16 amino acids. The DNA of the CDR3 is TGTGCCAGCAGACCTTTCCTGACAATACTCTCCTACGAGCAGTACTTC. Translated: CASRPFLTILSYEQYF.

The CDR3 loop is CASSQDGTASTNEKLFF. CDR3 DNA sequence: TGTGCCAGCAGCCAAGATGGGACAGCATCAACTAATGAAAAACTGTTTTTT. The V gene is TRBV4-2, the J gene TRBJ1-4; TRBD1 matches 7 bases. V gave up 0 bases and J gave up 0 bases; unmatched junction bases: 4. Germline-derived CDR1 and CDR2 are LGHNA and YNFKEQ. The CDR3 contains 17 residues.

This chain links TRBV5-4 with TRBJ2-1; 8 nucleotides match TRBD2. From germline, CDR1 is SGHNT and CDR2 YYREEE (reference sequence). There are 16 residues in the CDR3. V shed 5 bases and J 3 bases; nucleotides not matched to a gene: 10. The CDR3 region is CASSFNGGAYYNEQFF. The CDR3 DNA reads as TGTGCCAGCAGTTTTAACGGGGGGGCCTACTACAATGAGCAGTTCTTC.

Written as DNA, the CDR3 is TGTGCCAGCACCTTGAGGGGCGGGGCTAACTACGAGCAGTACTTC. Protein product: CASTLRGGANYEQYF. The chain has TRBV27 and TRBJ2-7, with D perhaps TRBD2 (6 bases). The CDR3 is made up of 15 amino acids. Germline CDR1 reads MNHEY; CDR2 reads SMNVEV (reference sequence). V gave up 7 bases and J gave up 3 bases, with 19 bases separating them.

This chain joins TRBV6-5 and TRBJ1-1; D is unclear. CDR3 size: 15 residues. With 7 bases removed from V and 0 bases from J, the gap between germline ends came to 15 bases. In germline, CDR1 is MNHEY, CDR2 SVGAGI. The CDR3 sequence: CASNRGPIMNTEAFF. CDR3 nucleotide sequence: TGTGCCAGCAACCGAGGCCCCATTATGAACACTGAAGCTTTCTTT.

This CDR3 is CASSPSPGGSYEQYF. The CDR3 DNA is TGTGCCAGCAGCCCGAGTCCGGGGGGCTCCTACGAGCAGTACTTC. V gene TRBV7-9 combines with J gene TRBJ2-5; 7 nucleotides match TRBD2. The J call is doubtful: the DNA matches TRBJ2-7 better. Germline loops: CDR1 SEHNR, CDR2 FQNEAQ (reference sequence). The CDR3 is 15 amino acids.

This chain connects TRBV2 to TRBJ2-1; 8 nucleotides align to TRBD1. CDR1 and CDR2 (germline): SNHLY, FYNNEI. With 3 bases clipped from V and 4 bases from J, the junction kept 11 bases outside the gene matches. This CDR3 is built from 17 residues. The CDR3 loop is CASSESGTGTYYNEQFF. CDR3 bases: TGTGCCAGCAGTGAGTCGGGGACAGGTACTTATTACAATGAGCAGTTCTTC.

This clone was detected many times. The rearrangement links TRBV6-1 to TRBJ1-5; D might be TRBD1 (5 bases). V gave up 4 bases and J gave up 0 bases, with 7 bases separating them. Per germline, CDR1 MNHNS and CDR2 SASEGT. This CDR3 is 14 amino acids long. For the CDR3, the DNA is TGTGCCAGCAGTGCAGGGTATAGCAATCAGCCCCAGCATTTT. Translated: CASSAGYSNQPQHF.